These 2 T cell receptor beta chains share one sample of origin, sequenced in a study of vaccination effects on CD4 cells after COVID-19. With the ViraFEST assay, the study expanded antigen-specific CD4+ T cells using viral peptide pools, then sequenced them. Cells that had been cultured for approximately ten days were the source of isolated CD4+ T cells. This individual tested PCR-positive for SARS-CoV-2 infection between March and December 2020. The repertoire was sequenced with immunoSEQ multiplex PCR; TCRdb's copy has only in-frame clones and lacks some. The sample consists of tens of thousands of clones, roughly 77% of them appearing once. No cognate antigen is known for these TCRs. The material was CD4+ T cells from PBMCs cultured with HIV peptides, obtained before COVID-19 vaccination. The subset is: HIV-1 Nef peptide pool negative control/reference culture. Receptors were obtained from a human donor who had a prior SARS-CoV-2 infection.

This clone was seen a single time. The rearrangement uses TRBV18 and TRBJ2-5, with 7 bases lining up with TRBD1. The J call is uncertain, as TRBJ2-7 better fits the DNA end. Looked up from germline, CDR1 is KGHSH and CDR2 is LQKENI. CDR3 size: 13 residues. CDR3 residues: CASSNDRVGEQYF. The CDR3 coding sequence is TGTGCCAGCTCAAATGACAGGGTAGGCGAGCAGTACTTC.

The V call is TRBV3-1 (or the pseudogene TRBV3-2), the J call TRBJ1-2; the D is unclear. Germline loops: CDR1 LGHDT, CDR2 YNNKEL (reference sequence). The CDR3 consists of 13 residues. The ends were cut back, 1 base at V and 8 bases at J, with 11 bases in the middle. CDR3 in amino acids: CASSQGDIGGYTF. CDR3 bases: TGTGCCAGCAGCCAAGGAGACATCGGAGGCTACACCTTC.